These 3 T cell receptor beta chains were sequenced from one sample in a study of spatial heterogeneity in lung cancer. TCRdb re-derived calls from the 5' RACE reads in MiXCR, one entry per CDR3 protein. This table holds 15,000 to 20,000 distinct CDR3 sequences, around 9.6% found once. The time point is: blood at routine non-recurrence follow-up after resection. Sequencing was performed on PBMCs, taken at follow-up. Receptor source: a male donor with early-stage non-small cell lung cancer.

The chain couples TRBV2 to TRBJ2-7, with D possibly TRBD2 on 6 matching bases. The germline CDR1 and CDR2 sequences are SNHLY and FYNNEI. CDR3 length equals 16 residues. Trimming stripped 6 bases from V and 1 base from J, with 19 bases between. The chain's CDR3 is CASRGFSGASSYEQYF. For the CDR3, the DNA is TGTGCCAGCAGGGGCTTTAGCGGCGCCAGTTCCTACGAGCAGTACTTC.

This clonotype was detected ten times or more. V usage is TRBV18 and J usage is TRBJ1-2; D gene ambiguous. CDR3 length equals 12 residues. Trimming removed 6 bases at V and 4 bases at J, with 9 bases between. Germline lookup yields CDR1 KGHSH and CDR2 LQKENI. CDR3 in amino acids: CASSSQLYGYTF. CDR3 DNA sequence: TGTGCCAGCTCGAGTCAGCTCTATGGCTACACCTTC.

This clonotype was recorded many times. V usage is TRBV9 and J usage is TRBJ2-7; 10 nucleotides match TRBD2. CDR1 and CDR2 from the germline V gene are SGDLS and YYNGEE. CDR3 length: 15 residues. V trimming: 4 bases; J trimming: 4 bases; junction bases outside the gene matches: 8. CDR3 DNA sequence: TGTGCCAGCAGCCCCGGAGGTAGCGGGGGGTACGAGCAGTACTTC. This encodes CASSPGGSGGYEQYF.